This record looks at one T cell receptor beta chain sequence and its context. Its antigen is currently unknown. A single record per CDR3 protein comes from TCRdb applying MiXCR to the 5' RACE reads. The sample has under 550,000 distinct CDR3 sequences; about a sixth are singletons. The sample comes from a study of T-cell memory formation after mild COVID-19. Findings and limits, study-wide: Clones contracting across day 15 to 85 had a balanced CD4/CD8 profile; later expanding clones leaned CD4+. The authors left the SARS-CoV-2 specificity of second-wave clones peaking on day 37 unconfirmed. There were some responding clones in pre-infection memory, which suggested that cross-reactive memory had joined.

The CDR3 totals 15 residues. Trimming cost V 4 bases and J 4 bases; bases outside gene matches: 8. CDR1 is SGHRS, CDR2 YFSETQ, per germline. The sequence was obtained from a man aged 18 to 29 who had mild COVID-19 (a few samples of this study predate the infection). Cell type and time point are not known. The sample taken for sequencing was PBMCs or a T cell subset sorted from them (not recorded which). This chain links TRBV5-1 with TRBJ2-5; 9 positions match TRBD1. The CDR3 bases are TGCGCCAGCAGCCGCGGGACAGGGATTGGAGAGACCCAGTACTTC. Its protein product is CASSRGTGIGETQYF.